Sequencing of this T cell receptor (beta chain) was carried out in a study of blood T cell repertoires in COVID-19. Study information: Samples representing acute and convalescent COVID-19 were sourced from the United States, Italy and Spain.

Trimming removed 3 bases from V and 3 bases from J, with 11 bases in between. This CDR3 is built from 14 residues. The germline gives CDR1 MGHDK, CDR2 SYGVNS. Under the authors' procedure: Quantification of nucleated cells was approximated via reference gene primer amplification. Sequencing was performed with immunoSEQ multiplex PCR; in TCRdb, only in-frame clones are kept and a portion is missing. Clonal size and the V and J genes are those of that table, whereas D and trimming came from the DNA. The sample contains about 120,000 clones, roughly 76% of which appear only once. The TCR originated in a human donor in a cohort sampled during active COVID-19. Sequences were obtained from peripheral blood. V and J are TRBV25-1 and TRBJ2-5; no clear D. Written as DNA, the CDR3 is TGTGCCAGCAGTGATGGTTACAGAGAAGAGACCCAGTACTTC. Protein: CASSDGYREETQYF.